These T cell receptor beta chains were read from a single sample in a study of cytomegalovirus exposure and HLA in healthy donors. TCRdb keeps only in-frame clones here, not all; method: immunoSEQ multiplex PCR. The repertoire holds about 160,000 clones, with around three quarters as singletons. Material: PBMCs. The source is a middle-aged man in good health and CMV-seropositive. Both conserved end residues are part of each CDR3. The D gene is left open where the match is weak. The size of a clone is reported for some rows only, either as once, few or many, or as a class for expanded clones.

j_call,d_call,clone_size,v_call,cdr3_length,cdr3_nt,cdr3_aa
TRBJ2-3,TRBD1,.,TRBV19,15,TGTGCCAGTAGGGAGACAGGGGGCAACACAGATACGCAGTATTTT,CASRETGGNTDTQYF
TRBJ1-6,TRBD1,.,TRBV7-9,14,TGTGCCAGCAGCTTAACGACAGGGGATTCACCCCTCCACTTT,CASSLTTGDSPLHF
TRBJ1-5,.,.,TRBV18,14,TGTGCCAGCTCCCTAAGGGACATCGATCAGCCCCAGCATTTT,CASSLRDIDQPQHF
TRBJ2-3,.,.,TRBV15,13,TGTGCCACCAGGAGGAGGTCTCTCGATACGCAGTATTTT,CATRRRSLDTQYF
TRBJ2-3,TRBD2,once,TRBV7-3,13,TGTGCCAGCAGTTCCCGACTAGCGGATACGCAGTATTTT,CASSSRLADTQYF
TRBJ1-2,TRBD1,.,TRBV7-9,16,TGTGCCAGCAGCTCCGGGACAGGGATCTTTAACTATGGCTACACCTTC,CASSSGTGIFNYGYTF
TRBJ1-3,.,.,TRBV5-5,16,TGTGCCAGCAGCTTGGATTTTTGGGCAGCTGGAAACACCATATATTTT,CASSLDFWAAGNTIYF
TRBJ1-1,.,.,TRBV18,14,TGTGCCAGCTCTATATCAGGGTTGGACACTGAAGCTTTCTTT,CASSISGLDTEAFF
TRBJ2-1,.,.,TRBV23-1,18,TGCGCCAGCAGTCAGAAGGGCGGGCGGGATCGGGCCTACAATGAGCAGTTCTTC,CASSQKGGRDRAYNEQFF
TRBJ2-7,.,.,TRBV9,13,TGTGCCAGCAGCCCAGGCGGGGGCTGGGAGCAGTACTTC,CASSPGGGWEQYF
TRBJ1-1,.,.,TRBV19,15,TGTGCCAGTAGTAATATGGACAGTTTGAACACTGAAGCTTTCTTT,CASSNMDSLNTEAFF
TRBJ1-6,TRBD1,.,TRBV6-1,15,TGTGCCAGCAGTGGACTGGGGACAGATAATTCACCCCTCCACTTT,CASSGLGTDNSPLHF
TRBJ2-7,.,.,TRBV2,14,TGTGCCAGCAGTGAAGGGTCGGAGGGCTACGAGCAGTACTTC,CASSEGSEGYEQYF
TRBJ1-6,TRBD1,.,TRBV5-1,15,TGCGCCAGCAGCGGGACCGGGACAGGGCCCTCACCCCTCCACTTT,CASSGTGTGPSPLHF
TRBJ2-3,TRBD1,.,TRBV4-3,16,TGCGCCAGCAGCCAAGCACCACGACAGGGAACAGATACGCAGTATTTT,CASSQAPRQGTDTQYF
TRBJ2-5,.,.,TRBV5-1,14,TGCGCCAGCAGAGACGGGCAGGGGATGCAGACCCAGTACTTC,CASRDGQGMQTQYF
TRBJ2-1,.,.,TRBV21-1,13,TGTGCCAGCAGCCTCTACGTGGGACAGGGCCAGTTCTTC,CASSLYVGQGQFF
TRBJ2-2,TRBD1,.,TRBV28,20,TGTGCCAGCAGGCAAAAGGCCGGGATGGGTAGGGGGCGCCACACCGGGGAGCTGTTTTTT,CASRQKAGMGRGRHTGELFF
TRBJ2-1,.,.,TRBV5-6,14,TGTGCCAGCAGCCTCAAAGGGGTCTACAATGAGCAGTTCTTC,CASSLKGVYNEQFF
TRBJ1-6,.,.,TRBV29-1,13,TGCAGCGTGGCCTCGACACTTAATTCACCCCTCCACTTT,CSVASTLNSPLHF
TRBJ2-1,TRBD2,.,TRBV2,15,TGTGCCAGCAGCGGACTAGCGGGGAACCTCAATGAGCAGTTCTTC,CASSGLAGNLNEQFF
TRBJ2-3,TRBD2,.,TRBV5-1,16,TGCGCCAGCAGCTTGGCCGGCGGGGGGGGCTTCAATACGCAGTATTTT,CASSLAGGGGFNTQYF
TRBJ1-3,TRBD1,.,TRBV7-2,17,TGTGCCAGCAGCTTAGGGACAGGGGGGTACTTTGGAAACACCATATATTTT,CASSLGTGGYFGNTIYF
TRBJ2-7,TRBD1,few,TRBV10-3,16,TGTGCCATCAGTGAGTCAACAGGGGGTACCTTTTACGAGCAGTACTTC,CAISESTGGTFYEQYF
TRBJ2-7,TRBD1,.,TRBV6-1,15,TGTGCCAGCAACCGAGGGCAGGGGGCTCTCTACGAGCAGTACTTC,CASNRGQGALYEQYF
TRBJ1-6,TRBD1,.,TRBV6-6,15,TGTGCCAGCAGTCTGGACAGGGGGACTAATTCACCCCTCCACTTT,CASSLDRGTNSPLHF
TRBJ1-1,.,few,TRBV6-5,14,TGTGCCAGCAGTGAGACAGGTGCTAGAAATGCAGCTTTCTTT,CASSETGARNAAFF
TRBJ2-3,.,.,TRBV7-9,13,TGTGCCAGCAGCCAACTGATAACAGATACGCAGTATTTT,CASSQLITDTQYF
TRBJ2-1,TRBD2,.,TRBV4-2,15,TGTGCCAGCAGCCAACAAGCGGGGGTTTACAATGAGCAGTTCTTC,CASSQQAGVYNEQFF
TRBJ1-1,.,.,TRBV15,14,TGTGCCACCAGCAGAGCTGGGGGCAGTGAGGTAGCTTTCTTT,CATSRAGGSEVAFF
TRBJ1-6,.,.,TRBV5-4,14,TGTGCCAGCAGCTTTGTGACAGGAAATTCACCCCTCCACTTT,CASSFVTGNSPLHF
TRBJ1-1,TRBD1,.,TRBV18,16,TGTGCCAGCTCACCAGGGATCGGACAGGGGTTTACTGAAGCTTTCTTT,CASSPGIGQGFTEAFF
TRBJ2-1,TRBD2,few,TRBV7-2,16,TGTGCCAGCAGCTTATTGGGACTAGCGCTATACAATGAGCAGTTCTTC,CASSLLGLALYNEQFF
TRBJ2-3,TRBD2,.,TRBV25-1,16,TGTGCCAGCAGTGAATATAAGCTAGCGGTCACAGATACGCAGTATTTT,CASSEYKLAVTDTQYF
TRBJ1-2,.,.,TRBV6-1,14,TGTGCCAGCAGTGAAGCGGAGAATCCTCGGGGCTACACCTTC,CASSEAENPRGYTF